These 23 T cell receptor beta chains were sequenced from one sample in a study of siplizumab effects on memory and regulatory T cells. Method: immunoSEQ multiplex PCR; TCRdb's copy keeps in-frame clones and lacks some. The sample lists about 100,000 clones; 91% were seen once. Sequenced sample: CD4+ T cells sorted from blood. All receptors derive from a human donor in good health.

This rearrangement joins TRBV7-9 to TRBJ2-1, with D maybe TRBD1 (5 bases). The germline V gene encodes CDR1 SEHNR and CDR2 FQNEAQ (reference sequence). The CDR3 length is 12 residues. The V gene lost 4 bases and the J gene lost 9 bases, with 10 bases spanning the gap. The CDR3: CASSSGSTEQFF. The DNA of the CDR3 is TGTGCCAGCAGCTCAGGGTCTACTGAGCAGTTCTTC.

The chain joins TRBV9 to TRBJ2-7; D unresolved. Germline-derived CDR1 and CDR2 are SGDLS and YYNGEE. V was shortened by 0 bases and J by 2 bases, with 9 bases between the two germline ends. The CDR3 has 14 amino acids. CDR3 sequence: CASSVGGEPYEQYF. The CDR3 region has the DNA TGTGCCAGCAGCGTAGGAGGAGAGCCCTACGAGCAGTACTTC. The complete variable domain, with remaining parts taken from reference TRBV9 and TRBJ2-7, reads DSGVTQTPKHLITATGQRVTLRCSPRSGDLSVYWYQQSLDQGLQFLIQYYNGEERAKGNILERFSAQQFPDLHSELNLSSLELGDSALYFCASSVGGEPYEQYFGPGTRLTVT.

The chain couples TRBV7-9 to TRBJ2-7; 12 bases align to TRBD1. CDR1 and CDR2 (germline): SEHNR, FQNEAQ (reference sequence). This CDR3 contains 14 residues. The ends lost 6 bases at V and 6 bases at J; junction bases unmatched: 6. Here the CDR3 DNA reads TGTGCCAGCAGACGGGGACAGGGGGCAGGCGAGCAGTACTTC. Its translation: CASRRGQGAGEQYF.

This clone was recorded once. The chain combines TRBV5-4 with TRBJ1-2, with 8 bases aligning to TRBD1. The germline V gene encodes CDR1 SGHNT and CDR2 YYREEE (reference sequence). The CDR3 has 15 amino acids. V was clipped by 0 bases and J by 4 bases; unmatched bases: 5. For the CDR3, the DNA is TGTGCCAGCAGCTTGGTACAGGGGGTTCGCTATGGCTACACCTTC. This gives the protein CASSLVQGVRYGYTF.

This chain joins TRBV6-5 and TRBJ2-3; D call uncertain. Trimming pared 0 bases from V and 2 bases from J, leaving 9 bases between. The germline CDR1 and CDR2 sequences are MNHEY and SVGAGI. The CDR3 runs to 15 residues. The CDR3 nucleotides are TGTGCCAGCAGTTACTCGCTTCATCCCACAGATACGCAGTATTTT. It yields the protein CASSYSLHPTDTQYF.

V usage is TRBV5-6 and J usage is TRBJ1-5; 10 bases match TRBD1. This CDR3 is 14 amino acids long. Losses at the gene ends were 6 bases for V and 7 bases for J; bases not matched to a gene: 7. Germline loops: CDR1 SGHDT, CDR2 YYEEEE. This chain's CDR3 is CASNLGQGYQPQHF. In DNA, the CDR3 is TGTGCCAGCAACCTGGGACAGGGGTACCAGCCCCAGCATTTT.

The chain joins TRBV28 to TRBJ2-5; D is perhaps TRBD1 (6 bases). Germline lookup yields CDR1 MDHEN and CDR2 SYDVKM. The CDR3 contains 15 residues. The germline V and J ends were trimmed by 5 bases and 3 bases, with 16 bases remaining between them. The CDR3 protein is CASSIPGHGKETQYF. For the CDR3, the DNA is TGTGCCAGCAGTATACCGGGACACGGAAAAGAGACCCAGTACTTC.

The CDR3 region has the DNA TGTGCCAGCAGGATGAATGAAAAACTGTTTTTT. Translating it yields CASRMNEKLFF. The chain links TRBV6-1 to TRBJ1-4, with D hard to call. The germline V and J ends were trimmed by 6 bases and 5 bases, with 4 bases remaining between them. The CDR3 has 11 amino acids. CDR1 is MNHNS, CDR2 SASEGT, per germline.

The chain employs TRBV6-5 and TRBJ1-1; a weak D match, TRBD1 (6 bases). Germline V gene data show CDR1 as MNHEY and CDR2 as SVGAGI. The CDR3 loop spans 14 amino acids. Trimming removed 4 bases at V and 4 bases at J, with 13 bases between. CDR3 in DNA: TGTGCCAGCAGTTCACAGGGCTTTGGCACTGAAGCTTTCTTT. This gives the protein CASSSQGFGTEAFF.

This clone was recorded a few times. The chain recombines TRBV18 with TRBJ1-2; a weak D match, TRBD1 (6 bases). The V end was cut by 3 bases, the J end by 4 bases, with 12 bases between. The CDR3 is 14 amino acids. CDR1 KGHSH and CDR2 LQKENI come from the germline V gene. The CDR3 loop is CASSPDSTSYGYTF. In nucleotides, the CDR3 is TGTGCCAGCTCACCGGACAGTACGAGCTATGGCTACACCTTC.

The rearrangement uses TRBV6-1 and TRBJ2-6, with D tentatively TRBD2 (5 bases). The V end lost 4 bases, the J end lost 5 bases, and 12 bases lay between the germline ends. CDR3 length equals 15 residues. In germline, CDR1 is MNHNS, CDR2 SASEGT. CDR3 amino acids: CASSGTDLRANVLTF. Written as DNA, the CDR3 is TGTGCCAGCAGTGGGACGGACTTAAGGGCCAACGTCCTGACTTTC.

The V and J genes are TRBV6-1 and TRBJ1-2; TRBD1 aligns across 10 bases. CDR1 is MNHNS, CDR2 SASEGT, per germline. Losses at the gene ends were 1 base for V and 4 bases for J; bases not matched to a gene: 18. The length of the CDR3 is 20 residues. The CDR3: CASSEGLGRFTGTGAYGYTF. DNA of the CDR3: TGTGCCAGCAGTGAAGGTCTGGGGCGGTTTACCGGGACAGGGGCCTATGGCTACACCTTC.

The chain carries TRBV28 and TRBJ1-6, with TRBD1 identical over 8 bases. Unmatched junction bases numbered 3, after V lost 1 base and J lost 1 base. Germline CDR1 MDHEN, CDR2 SYDVKM. The CDR3 runs to 17 residues. CDR3 amino acids: CASSLYQGASYNSPLHF. The CDR3 DNA sequence: TGTGCCAGCAGTTTATACCAGGGGGCATCCTATAATTCACCCCTCCACTTT.

The V and J genes are TRBV7-2 and TRBJ1-1, with unresolved D. Trimming shortened V by 1 base and J by 0 bases, and 12 bases separated the two germline ends. Per the germline V gene, CDR1 is SGHTA and CDR2 is FQGNSA. CDR3 length: 16 residues. The DNA for the CDR3 is TGTGCCAGCAGCTTAGTGCCTCCCCCAATGAACACTGAAGCTTTCTTT. It encodes CASSLVPPPMNTEAFF.

This chain connects TRBV28 to TRBJ2-5; 8 bases fit TRBD2. Germline trimming cut 3 bases from V and 13 bases from J; bases unmatched to any gene: 10. Germline loops: CDR1 MDHEN, CDR2 SYDVKM. The CDR3 extends over 13 amino acids. This chain's CDR3 is CASSFGALAVGYF. The DNA of the CDR3 is TGTGCCAGCAGTTTTGGGGCACTAGCGGTTGGGTACTTC. The full variable domain, in which reference TRBV28 and TRBJ2-5 provide the parts outside the CDR3, is DVKVTQSSRYLVKRTGEKVFLECVQDMDHENMFWYRQDPGLGLRLIYFSYDVKMKEKGDIPEGYSVSREKKERFSLILESASTNQTSMYLCASSFGALAVGYFGPGTRLLVL.

This chain links TRBV7-9 with TRBJ2-2, with 7 nucleotides matching TRBD2. The V segment lost 1 base and the J segment 5 bases; nucleotides outside the gene matches: 10. This CDR3 has 17 residues. Per the germline V gene, CDR1 is SEHNR and CDR2 is FQNEAQ (reference sequence). CDR3 in DNA: TGTGCCAGCAGCTTAGTCGGCGGGGGTCTTATGACCGGGGAGCTGTTTTTT. Encoded protein: CASSLVGGGLMTGELFF.

The chain recombines TRBV30 with TRBJ1-6; no clear D. Between the trimmed V and J ends, which lost 0 bases and 8 bases, there was a span of 11 bases. The CDR3 has 14 amino acids. Looked up from germline, CDR1 is GTSNPN and CDR2 is SVGIG (reference sequence). Here the CDR3 reads CAWSVLGFYSPLHF. The DNA for the CDR3 is TGTGCCTGGAGTGTACTGGGGTTTTATTCACCCCTCCACTTT.

The chain carries TRBV10-3 and TRBJ1-1; 7 nucleotides match TRBD1. V shed 9 bases, J shed 0 bases, and the junction held 4 bases outside the gene matches. Germline CDR1 and CDR2: ENHRY and SYGVKD. This CDR3 contains 13 residues. The CDR3 here is CAITGTVNTEAFF. The CDR3 bases are TGTGCCATTACCGGGACAGTGAACACTGAAGCTTTCTTT.

The V gene is TRBV7-9, the J gene TRBJ1-1, with D maybe TRBD1 (6 bases). V lost 6 bases and J lost 0, with 17 bases in between. The germline CDR1 and CDR2 sequences are SEHNR and FQNEAQ (reference sequence). The CDR3 runs 16 residues. CDR3 amino acids: CASRRRGGAMNTEAFF. As DNA, the CDR3 is TGTGCCAGCAGGCGCCGCGGGGGCGCGATGAACACTGAAGCTTTCTTT.

The chain combines TRBV5-1 with TRBJ1-2; TRBD1 aligns across 10 bases. Germline trimming cut 0 bases from V and 8 bases from J; bases unmatched to any gene: 7. The CDR3 spans 15 residues. CDR1 and CDR2 from the germline V gene are SGHRS and YFSETQ. The CDR3 region has the DNA TGCGCCAGCAGCTTGGCCCCGGGACAGGGGAACGGCTACACCTTC. Its translation is CASSLAPGQGNGYTF.

The chain combines TRBV5-1 with TRBJ2-3, with D perhaps matching TRBD1 (5 bases). The V gene lost 1 base and the J gene lost 5 bases, with 11 bases spanning the gap. This CDR3 spans 14 amino acids. Germline assignment: CDR1 SGHRS and CDR2 YFSETQ. In DNA, the CDR3 is TGCGCCAGCAGCTTGCTACAGGCCCTAGATACGCAGTATTTT. Protein sequence: CASSLLQALDTQYF. The full variable domain, completed using reference TRBV5-1 and TRBJ2-3, is KAGVTQTPRYLIKTRGQQVTLSCSPISGHRSVSWYQQTPGQGLQFLFEYFSETQRNKGNFPGRFSGRQFSNSRSEMNVSTLELGDSALYLCASSLLQALDTQYFGPGTRLTVL.

A single count supports this clone. This rearrangement joins TRBV6-6 to TRBJ2-7; D ambiguous. Germline CDR1 is MNHNY and CDR2 is SVGAGI (reference sequence). V lost 4 bases and J lost 7, with 20 bases in between. CDR3 length: 15 amino acids. CDR3 sequence: CASSSGRPPAKEQYF. The CDR3 DNA follows: TGTGCCAGCAGTTCGGGCCGACCTCCGGCCAAGGAGCAGTACTTC.

The chain uses TRBV19 and TRBJ2-1, with 8 bases identical to TRBD1. There are 15 residues in the CDR3. In germline, CDR1 is LNHDA, CDR2 SQIVND (reference sequence). After removal of 4 bases from V and 5 bases from J, the junction contained 7 bases not matched to a gene. CDR3 sequence (DNA): TGTGCCAGTAGTAACAGGGGGATGGGAAACAATGAGCAGTTCTTC. This encodes CASSNRGMGNNEQFF.